This TCR beta chain was retrieved from a study of T cell responses to AZD1222 COVID-19 vaccine. This table comes from immunoSEQ multiplex PCR, and its TCRdb copy is limited to in-frame clones, with some not included. This table has tens of thousands of clones, about four fifths appearing once. The CDR3 has 16 amino acids. Germline V lookup: CDR1 ENHRY, CDR2 SYGVKD. The J segment lost 0 bases and the V segment lost 6 bases, leaving 9 bases of the junction unmatched. Specimen: peripheral blood, collected on day 0 of AZD1222 vaccination. The rearrangement links TRBV10-3 to TRBJ1-1, with 8 bases fitting TRBD1. The source of this sequence is an adult in good health. CDR3 sequence (DNA): TGTGCCATCAGCGGACAGGGCTACCTTATGAACACTGAAGCTTTCTTT. This encodes CAISGQGYLMNTEAFF.